These 14 T cell receptor beta chains came from one sample sequenced in a study of monozygotic twins with inflammatory bowel disease. Reprocessing the 5' RACE reads, TCRdb reports a single entry for every CDR3 protein and omits DNA. This listing includes around 47,000 distinct CDR3 sequences. Sequencing was performed on blood. Source of these receptors: a human donor with ulcerative colitis or Crohn's disease, or a healthy co-twin of an affected twin (not recorded which).

This sequence joins TRBV5-1 and TRBJ2-3. CDR3 length equals 15 residues. Germline lookup yields CDR1 SGHRS and CDR2 YFSETQ. This CDR3 is CASSPSVGGTDTQYF.

The chain is built from TRBV7-2 and TRBJ1-3. Germline values: CDR1 SGHTA, CDR2 FQGNSA. The CDR3 sequence is 15 residues long. The CDR3 region is CASSTVLSSGNTIYF. The whole variable domain, remainder taken from reference TRBV7-2 and TRBJ1-3, is GAGVSQSPSNKVTEKGKDVELRCDPISGHTALYWYRQSLGQGLEFLIYFQGNSAPDKSGLPSDRFSAERTGGSVSTLTIQRTQQEDSAVYLCASSTVLSSGNTIYFGEGSWLTVV.

The chain employs TRBV28 and TRBJ2-7; TCRdb picks TRBD1, but there is no DNA to check that call. Germline V CDR1 and CDR2: MDHEN, SYDVKM. CDR3 length: 14 amino acids. The CDR3 loop is CASTVPGDAKEQYF.

The gene calls are TRBV5-1 and TRBJ2-7. Germline CDR1 reads SGHRS; CDR2 reads YFSETQ. The CDR3 sequence is 13 residues long. CDR3: CASSPIPEYEQYF.

The rearrangement uses TRBV5-1 and TRBJ2-1. CDR1 is SGHRS and CDR2 is YFSETQ in the germline V gene. The CDR3 totals 12 residues. The chain's CDR3 is CASSLNDNEQFF.

This rearrangement joins TRBV5-4 to TRBJ2-1; TCRdb names TRBD1, which stays unverified in the absence of DNA. The CDR3 runs to 16 residues. Looked up from germline, CDR1 is SGHNT and CDR2 is YYREEE (reference sequence). CDR3 protein: CASSLQGSFPYNEQFF.

The chain combines TRBV6-1 with TRBJ2-3; TCRdb names TRBD1, which stays unverified in the absence of DNA. Germline loops: CDR1 MNHNS, CDR2 SASEGT. The CDR3 has 16 residues. CDR3 loop: CASRGRRATSTDTQYF.

The rearrangement uses TRBV4-1 and TRBJ2-1; the D call from TCRdb, TRBD2, cannot be confirmed without DNA. The CDR3 totals 16 residues. Per the germline V gene, CDR1 is MGHRA and CDR2 is YSYEKL. CDR3 amino acids: CASSLLTSGSGDEQFF.

This rearrangement joins TRBV28 to TRBJ2-3; with no DNA, the TCRdb D assignment of TRBD2 cannot be verified. This CDR3 has 15 residues. The V gene's germline CDR1 is MDHEN and CDR2 SYDVKM. This CDR3 is CASSLAGGQSDTQYF.

CDR3 loop: CASSLPGGYNEQFF. The chain uses TRBV7-6 and TRBJ2-1; TCRdb picks TRBD1, but there is no DNA to check that call. This CDR3 is 14 amino acids long. Germline values: CDR1 SGHVS, CDR2 FNYEAQ.

The chain recombines TRBV28 with TRBJ2-3; without DNA, the TCRdb call of TRBD1 cannot be checked. The CDR3 extends over 13 amino acids. CDR1 and CDR2 (germline): MDHEN, SYDVKM. The CDR3 loop is CASSRGGPDTQYF.

This rearrangement joins TRBV20-1 to TRBJ1-1. This CDR3 has 12 residues. Germline V CDR1 and CDR2: DFQATT, SNEGSKA (reference sequence). CDR3 residues: CSAREDFFQAFF.

The genes are TRBV7-8 and TRBJ2-3; there is no DNA to check the TCRdb D call of TRBD1. The CDR3 has 12 amino acids. The germline V gene has CDR1 SGHVS and CDR2 FQNEAQ. The CDR3 sequence is CASTGQLDTQYF. The full variable domain, its missing parts supplied by reference TRBV7-8 and TRBJ2-3, is GAGVSQSPRYKVAKRGQDVALRCDPISGHVSLFWYQQALGQGPEFLTYFQNEAQLDKSGLPSDRFFAERPEGSVSTLKIQRTQQEDSAVYLCASTGQLDTQYFGPGTRLTVL.

The rearrangement joins TRBV20-1 to TRBJ1-2; TCRdb designates TRBD1, a call that cannot be tested without DNA. The CDR3 sequence is 14 residues long. Per the germline V gene, CDR1 is DFQATT and CDR2 is SNEGSKA (reference sequence). CDR3 amino acids: CSARVAGMGDGYTF.